The present T cell receptor beta chain was sequenced within a study of type 1 regulatory T cells. A single record per CDR3 protein comes from TCRdb applying MiXCR to the reads. The table shows roughly 60,000 distinct CDR3 sequences, with approximately 60% occurring only once. After removal of 3 bases from V and 5 bases from J, the junction contained 10 bases not matched to a gene. Germline V gene data show CDR1 as MNHEY and CDR2 as SMNVEV (reference sequence). The CDR3 contains 16 residues. As for this clonotype: Its antigen remains unidentified.

The sequenced sample consisted of cultured non-Tr1 T cells, either the whole culture or a sorted T cell fraction (not recorded which). This sequence was found in a human donor in good health. The J gene is TRBJ2-1, the V gene TRBV27, with TRBD2 matching over 7 bases. In DNA form, the CDR3 reads TGTGCCAGCAGTTTTTTACCTGTGGCGGGAGACAATGAGCAGTTCTTC. Amino acid sequence: CASSFLPVAGDNEQFF.